These T cell receptor beta chains were read from a single sample in a study of CD8+CD57+ T cells in acquired aplastic anemia. TCRdb re-called the reads with MiXCR, one entry per CDR3 protein. The repertoire holds more than 200,000 distinct CDR3 sequences, with around 50% as singletons. Sequencing was done on a sample of sorted CD4+, CD8+, or CD8+CD57+ T cells (not recorded which) from PBMCs. All receptors come from a human donor with aplastic anemia. Each CDR3 is given with its conserved first and last residue.

V	length	J	CDR3
TRBV19	14	TRBJ1-1	CASSPVVMNTEAFF
TRBV15	13	TRBJ2-6	CATSGFGANVLTF
TRBV20-1	14	TRBJ2-7	CSASTAGRTYEQYF
TRBV2	16	TRBJ1-1	CASSEAGRGSQSEAFF
TRBV25-1	13	TRBJ2-1	CASSGGGAYEQFF
TRBV18	15	TRBJ2-3	CAGAGTQGSPDTQYF
TRBV7-2	14	TRBJ2-5	CASSLYGGGETQYF
TRBV2	14	TRBJ1-4	CASRIDGQIEKLFF
TRBV9	16	TRBJ2-3	CASSFLRDSSTDTQYF
TRBV10-1	11	TRBJ1-4	CASSDDEKLFF
TRBV18	14	TRBJ1-2	CASSTSGTEKGYTF
TRBV10-3	14	TRBJ2-7	CASRAGLASYEQYF
TRBV5-1	16	TRBJ2-6	CASSLESASGANVLTF
TRBV20-1	12	TRBJ1-1	CSATTGRSGAFF
TRBV4-1	16	TRBJ1-5	CASSQDGWQGSQPQHF